A selection of T cell receptor beta chains follows, all from one sample in a study of cytomegalovirus exposure and HLA in healthy donors. Sequenced by immunoSEQ multiplex PCR; TCRdb stores in-frame clones only, minus some. Here the sample spans some 130,000 clones, roughly 72% being singletons. The source material was PBMCs. These receptors were collected from a woman between 50 and 59 years old in good health and CMV-seronegative. The CDR3 runs from the conserved cysteine through the conserved F or W. The order of the fields is CDR3 length, D gene, J gene, V gene, clone size, CDR3 protein, CDR3 DNA. D genes are given only for firm matches. Size values are once, few and many counts, or a class for expanded clones, and some rows have none.

17,TRBD2,TRBJ2-3,TRBV4-3,.,CASSQDNGLASTDTQYF,TGCGCCAGCAGCCAAGATAATGGACTAGCTAGCACAGATACGCAGTATTTT
14,.,TRBJ2-2,TRBV19,.,CASSLGGNTGELFF,TGTGCCAGTAGCCTCGGGGGGAACACCGGGGAGCTGTTTTTT
15,.,TRBJ2-3,TRBV14,.,CASSQDVGLVDTQYF,TGTGCCAGCAGCCAAGACGTAGGACTCGTCGATACGCAGTATTTT
12,.,TRBJ2-1,TRBV5-1,.,CASSYLEDEQFF,TGCGCCAGCTCCTACTTGGAGGATGAGCAGTTCTTC
13,TRBD2,TRBJ2-7,TRBV10-3,.,CAIGLAGENEQYF,TGTGCCATAGGACTAGCGGGAGAAAACGAGCAGTACTTC
16,TRBD1,TRBJ1-2,TRBV7-2,.,CASSPWTGFSRYGYTF,TGTGCCAGCAGCCCCTGGACAGGTTTTAGTCGGTATGGCTACACCTTC
16,TRBD2,TRBJ2-1,TRBV6-5,.,CASSYRTSGTHNEQFF,TGTGCCAGCAGTTACCGGACTAGCGGGACCCACAATGAGCAGTTCTTC
13,.,TRBJ1-1,TRBV7-3,.,CASSLQRGTEAFF,TGTGCCAGCAGCTTACAGCGCGGCACTGAAGCTTTCTTT
15,TRBD1,TRBJ2-7,TRBV5-4,.,CASSLGQGNWYEQYF,TGTGCCAGCAGCTTGGGACAGGGGAATTGGTATGAGCAGTACTTC
17,TRBD2,TRBJ2-1,TRBV7-2,.,CASSLAREGVYYNEQFF,TGTGCCAGCAGCTTAGCCAGGGAGGGTGTGTACTACAATGAGCAGTTCTTC
17,TRBD2,TRBJ2-7,TRBV7-2,.,CASSLVRLAGRSGEQYF,TGTGCCAGCAGCTTAGTCCGACTAGCGGGAAGGTCGGGTGAGCAGTACTTC
13,TRBD1,TRBJ2-7,TRBV7-6,.,CASSLPTGVEQYF,TGTGCCAGCAGCTTACCGACAGGGGTTGAGCAGTACTTC
15,TRBD1,TRBJ2-4,TRBV29-1,few,CSGSDRDSAKNIQYF,TGCAGCGGATCCGACAGGGATTCGGCCAAAAACATTCAGTACTTC
13,.,TRBJ1-2,TRBV2,once,CASRADSNYGYTF,TGTGCCAGCAGGGCGGACAGTAACTATGGCTACACCTTC
14,TRBD1,TRBJ2-7,TRBV7-9,.,CASSPGTVSYEQYF,TGTGCCAGCAGCCCCGGGACAGTGTCCTACGAGCAGTACTTC
15,TRBD1,TRBJ1-2,TRBV18,.,CASSSGQGRLDGYTF,TGTGCCAGCTCATCGGGACAGGGGCGCCTGGATGGCTACACCTTC
15,TRBD1,TRBJ1-5,TRBV4-2,.,CASSQETGRNQPQHF,TGTGCCAGCAGCCAGGAGACAGGGAGGAATCAGCCCCAGCATTTT
14,.,TRBJ1-4,TRBV5-7,.,CASSFTGFNEKLFF,TGTGCCAGCAGCTTTACAGGGTTTAATGAAAAACTGTTTTTT
13,.,TRBJ1-4,TRBV29-1,.,CSARQGFREKLFF,TGCAGCGCTCGGCAGGGATTTAGAGAAAAACTGTTTTTT
15,TRBD1,TRBJ2-2,TRBV11-3,.,CASSQTGVGTGELFF,TGTGCCAGCAGCCAAACAGGGGTCGGCACCGGGGAGCTGTTTTTT
18,TRBD2,TRBJ2-1,TRBV4-2,.,CASSHSRGVAGGFDEQFF,TGTGCCAGCAGCCACTCACGGGGGGTAGCGGGAGGGTTCGATGAGCAGTTCTTC
14,.,TRBJ1-3,TRBV27,.,CASSWTSSGNTIYF,TGTGCCAGCAGCTGGACAAGCTCTGGAAACACCATATATTTT
14,.,TRBJ2-5,TRBV12-2,.,CASRPVDAEETQYF,TGTGCAAGTCGCCCGGTTGATGCTGAAGAGACCCAGTACTTC
14,TRBD1,TRBJ1-2,TRBV28,once,CASSLLGQGNGYTF,TGTGCCAGCAGTTTGCTGGGACAGGGGAATGGCTACACCTTC
15,TRBD1,TRBJ1-2,TRBV5-6,.,CASSPDRGTNYGYTF,TGTGCCAGCAGCCCGGACAGGGGGACGAACTATGGCTACACCTTC
13,.,TRBJ1-2,TRBV5-4,.,CASSLDRVNGYTF,TGTGCCAGCAGCTTGGACAGGGTTAATGGCTACACCTTC
16,TRBD2,TRBJ2-7,TRBV5-6,few,CASSLRLAGATDEQYF,TGTGCCAGCAGCCTCAGACTAGCGGGAGCAACGGACGAGCAGTACTTC
15,TRBD2,TRBJ2-1,TRBV7-9,few,CASSLGLAGVDEQFF,TGTGCCAGCAGCCTAGGACTAGCGGGAGTCGATGAGCAGTTCTTC
14,.,TRBJ1-4,TRBV7-9,once,CASSRPLQGEKLFF,TGTGCCAGCAGCCGGCCCCTACAGGGTGAAAAACTGTTTTTT
16,TRBD1,TRBJ1-1,TRBV7-3,.,CASSRTGGLGGTEAFF,TGTGCCAGCAGCCGAACAGGGGGACTCGGCGGGACTGAAGCTTTCTTT
14,TRBD1,TRBJ1-1,TRBV28,few,CASSSDRVITEAFF,TGTGCCAGCAGTTCTGACAGGGTGATCACTGAAGCTTTCTTT
13,.,TRBJ1-4,TRBV7-9,few,CASSPGQNEKLFF,TGTGCCAGCAGCCCCGGACAGAATGAAAAACTGTTTTTT
15,TRBD2,TRBJ2-3,TRBV6-1,.,CASSSTSGKGDTQYF,TGTGCCAGCTCATCCACTAGCGGAAAAGGGGATACGCAGTATTTT
13,.,TRBJ2-7,TRBV7-3,.,CASSLGQLKEQYF,TGTGCCAGCAGCTTAGGTCAACTCAAGGAGCAGTACTTC
16,.,TRBJ1-5,TRBV4-2,.,CASSQVGGQGIEPQHF,TGTGCCAGCAGCCAAGTCGGTGGCCAGGGGATTGAGCCCCAGCATTTT
15,TRBD1,TRBJ1-1,TRBV5-6,few,CASSAGTGGLTEAFF,TGTGCCAGCAGCGCCGGGACAGGGGGCCTGACTGAAGCTTTCTTT
17,TRBD1,TRBJ1-2,TRBV29-1,.,CSVEDLNRDRLNYGYTF,TGCAGCGTTGAAGATCTAAATAGGGACAGGCTAAACTATGGCTACACCTTC
13,TRBD1,TRBJ1-2,TRBV30,.,CAWATGLDYGYPF,TGTGCCTGGGCGACAGGGTTAGACTATGGCTACCCCTTC
13,.,TRBJ2-1,TRBV6-1,.,CETRGSSYNEQFF,TGTGAGACTAGAGGATCCTCCTACAATGAGCAGTTCTTC
16,TRBD2,TRBJ2-5,TRBV15,.,CATSTRAGGPRETQYF,TGTGCCACCAGCACCCGAGCGGGAGGGCCCAGGGAGACCCAGTACTTC
12,.,TRBJ1-2,TRBV19,.,CASSTNRDRYPF,TGTGCCAGTAGTACAAACAGGGATCGCTACCCCTTC
13,TRBD1,TRBJ2-7,TRBV30,.,CAWSRDGTDEQYF,TGTGCCTGGAGTAGAGACGGGACAGACGAGCAGTACTTC
15,TRBD1,TRBJ1-3,TRBV28,once,CASSLGTGPRGTIYF,TGTGCCAGCAGCCTCGGGACAGGGCCCCGGGGCACCATATATTTT
18,.,TRBJ1-1,TRBV9,.,CASSVDGIRWAGNTEAFF,TGTGCCAGCAGCGTAGATGGTATACGGTGGGCCGGGAACACTGAAGCTTTCTTT
16,TRBD2,TRBJ2-1,TRBV7-9,.,CASSWGSGNRDNEQFF,TGTGCCAGCAGTTGGGGGAGCGGGAACCGGGACAATGAGCAGTTCTTC
16,TRBD1,TRBJ1-2,TRBV9,.,CASSGSGTGGGYGYTF,TGTGCCAGCAGCGGCTCCGGGACAGGGGGGGGTTATGGCTACACCTTC
16,.,TRBJ1-1,TRBV4-3,.,CASSQVSGTWLSEAFF,TGCGCCAGCAGCCAAGTGTCCGGGACATGGCTCTCTGAAGCTTTCTTT
11,.,TRBJ2-7,TRBV10-3,once,CAIRAFREQYF,TGTGCCATCAGGGCCTTCCGAGAGCAGTACTTC
13,.,TRBJ1-4,TRBV25-1,.,CASRPQGREKLFF,TGTGCCAGCAGGCCACAGGGTCGGGAAAAACTGTTTTTT
15,.,TRBJ1-1,TRBV7-2,.,CASSLLGGRGTEAFF,TGTGCCAGCAGCTTACTGGGGGGTCGCGGCACTGAAGCTTTCTTT
14,TRBD1,TRBJ2-5,TRBV28,.,CASSRPGQGETQYF,TGTGCCAGCAGTCGCCCGGGACAGGGGGAGACCCAGTACTTC
14,TRBD1,TRBJ1-5,TRBV19,.,CASSMGTGNQPQNF,TGTGCCAGTAGTATGGGGACAGGCAATCAGCCCCAGAATTTT
15,TRBD1,TRBJ1-1,TRBV7-6,.,CASSSPNRGNTEAFF,TGTGCCAGCAGCTCACCCAACAGGGGAAACACTGAAGCTTTCTTT
16,.,TRBJ2-3,TRBV5-6,.,CASSLAAGNVLDTQYF,TGTGCCAGCAGCTTAGCTGCAGGGAATGTTTTAGATACGCAGTATTTT
14,.,TRBJ1-5,TRBV19,.,CASSFRQGNQPQHF,TGTGCCAGTAGTTTCCGACAGGGCAATCAGCCCCAGCATTTT